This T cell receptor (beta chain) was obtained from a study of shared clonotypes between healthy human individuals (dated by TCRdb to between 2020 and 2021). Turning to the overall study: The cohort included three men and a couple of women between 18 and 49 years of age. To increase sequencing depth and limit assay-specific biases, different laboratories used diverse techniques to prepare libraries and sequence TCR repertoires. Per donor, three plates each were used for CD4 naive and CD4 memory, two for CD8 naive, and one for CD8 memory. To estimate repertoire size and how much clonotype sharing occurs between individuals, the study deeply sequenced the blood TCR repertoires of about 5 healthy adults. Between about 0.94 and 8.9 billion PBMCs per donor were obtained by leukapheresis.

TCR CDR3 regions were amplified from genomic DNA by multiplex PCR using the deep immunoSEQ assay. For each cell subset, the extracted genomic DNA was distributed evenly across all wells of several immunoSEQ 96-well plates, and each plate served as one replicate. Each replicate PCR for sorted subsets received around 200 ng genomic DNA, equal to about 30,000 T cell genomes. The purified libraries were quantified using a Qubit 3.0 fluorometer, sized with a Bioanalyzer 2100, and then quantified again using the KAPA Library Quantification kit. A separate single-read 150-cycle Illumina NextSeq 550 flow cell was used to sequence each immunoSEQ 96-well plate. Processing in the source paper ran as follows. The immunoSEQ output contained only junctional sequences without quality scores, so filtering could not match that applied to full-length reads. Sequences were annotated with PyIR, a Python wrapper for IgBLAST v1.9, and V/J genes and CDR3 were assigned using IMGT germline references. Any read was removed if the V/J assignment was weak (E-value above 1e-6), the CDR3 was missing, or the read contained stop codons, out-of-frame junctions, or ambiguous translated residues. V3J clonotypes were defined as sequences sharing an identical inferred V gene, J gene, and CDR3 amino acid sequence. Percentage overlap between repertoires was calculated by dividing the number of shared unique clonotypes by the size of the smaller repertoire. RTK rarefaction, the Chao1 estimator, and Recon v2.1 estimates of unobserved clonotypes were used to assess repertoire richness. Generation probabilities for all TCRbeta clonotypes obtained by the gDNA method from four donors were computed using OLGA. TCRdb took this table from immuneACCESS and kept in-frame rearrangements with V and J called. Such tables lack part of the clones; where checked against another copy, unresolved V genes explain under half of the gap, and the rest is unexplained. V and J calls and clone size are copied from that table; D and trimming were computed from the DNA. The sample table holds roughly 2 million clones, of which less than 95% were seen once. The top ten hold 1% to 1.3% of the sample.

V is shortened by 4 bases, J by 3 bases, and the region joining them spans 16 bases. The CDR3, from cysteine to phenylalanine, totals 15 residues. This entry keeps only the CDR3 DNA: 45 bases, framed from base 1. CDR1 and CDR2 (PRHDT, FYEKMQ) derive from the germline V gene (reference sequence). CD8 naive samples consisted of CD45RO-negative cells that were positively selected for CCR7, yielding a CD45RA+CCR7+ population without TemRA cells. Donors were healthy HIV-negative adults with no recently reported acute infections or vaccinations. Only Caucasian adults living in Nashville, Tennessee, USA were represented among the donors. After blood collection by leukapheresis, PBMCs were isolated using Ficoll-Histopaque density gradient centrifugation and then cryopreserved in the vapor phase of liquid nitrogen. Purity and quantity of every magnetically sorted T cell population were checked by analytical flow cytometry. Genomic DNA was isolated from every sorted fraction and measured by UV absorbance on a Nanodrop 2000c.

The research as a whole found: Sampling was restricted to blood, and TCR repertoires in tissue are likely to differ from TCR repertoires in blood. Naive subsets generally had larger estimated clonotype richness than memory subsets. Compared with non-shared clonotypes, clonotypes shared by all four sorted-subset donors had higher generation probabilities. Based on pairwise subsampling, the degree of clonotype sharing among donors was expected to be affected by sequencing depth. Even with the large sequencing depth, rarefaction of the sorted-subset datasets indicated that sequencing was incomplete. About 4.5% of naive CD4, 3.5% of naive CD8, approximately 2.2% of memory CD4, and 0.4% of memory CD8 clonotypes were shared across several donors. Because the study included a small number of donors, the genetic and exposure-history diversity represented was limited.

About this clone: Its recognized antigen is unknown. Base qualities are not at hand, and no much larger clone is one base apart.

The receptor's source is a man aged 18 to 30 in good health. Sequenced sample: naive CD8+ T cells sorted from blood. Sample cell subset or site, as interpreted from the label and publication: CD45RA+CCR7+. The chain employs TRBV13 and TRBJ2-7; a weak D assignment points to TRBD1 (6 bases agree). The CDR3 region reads CASSSFRDIYYEQYF. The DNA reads TGTGCCAGCAGCTCATTCCGGGACATCTACTACGAGCAGTACTTC.